This TCR delta chain was retrieved from a study of gammadelta T cells in human blood (dated by TCRdb to about 2020). The germline V and J ends show losses of 3 bases and 0 bases respectively, and no gene match explains 9 bases of the junction. The germline V gene specifies GEAIGNYY as CDR1 and EKD as CDR2. The CDR3 runs 19 residues from the cysteine to the phenylalanine. Just the 57-base CDR3 DNA is kept, in frame starting at base 1. Relative to its sample, this clone is large (0.1 to 1%). Its target antigen remains unknown. The record has no base qualities; no much larger clone is one base away. The sample has other DNA sequences that encode this CDR3 too. Broad study findings and their caveats: In the study, polyclonal expansion of innate gamma-delta T cells immediately after birth was reported to appear to be driven by microbial exposure.

Libraries were prepared through RT-PCR. The instrument was an Illumina MiSeq. TCRdb reprocessed the public data with the CATT caller; entries with the same nucleotide sequence were combined afterwards. Counted in this sample were a few hundred delta-chain clones; approximately 5.2% of them appeared once. The top ten constitute roughly 31% of the sample. Sequenced material: Vgamma9Vdelta2 gamma-delta T cells from infant blood. This receptor was taken from a human donor. The V and J segments used are TRDV2 and TRDJ3; TRDD3 lines up with 8 middle nucleotides. Read as DNA, the sequence is TGTGCCTGTGACCGTACTGGGGGTCCAAGCTCCTGGGACACCCGACAGATGTTTTTC. Its protein reads: CACDRTGGPSSWDTRQMFF.